These 6 T cell receptor beta chains share one sample of origin, sequenced in a study of blood T cell repertoires in COVID-19. TCRdb's copy holds only in-frame clones and misses some; the assay was immunoSEQ multiplex PCR. The sample holds roughly 68,000 clones, roughly 91% seen once. Sequenced: peripheral blood. The receptors stem from a man in his forties with COVID-19, enrolled during active disease.

This chain joins TRBV7-9 and TRBJ1-5; D perhaps matches TRBD1 (5 bases). This CDR3 is built from 16 residues. Trimming cost V 0 bases and J 2 bases, with 11 bases left between them. The V gene's germline CDR1 is SEHNR and CDR2 FQNEAQ (reference sequence). CDR3 residues: CASSLAMGHGNQPQHF. The CDR3 DNA reads TGTGCCAGCAGCTTAGCTATGGGGCATGGCAATCAGCCCCAGCATTTT.

The chain has TRBV11-1 and TRBJ2-5; D unclear. Trimming took off 5 bases at V and 1 base at J, with 17 bases between the two ends. The CDR3 runs to 16 residues. The V gene's germline CDR1 is SGHAT and CDR2 FQDESV (reference sequence). The CDR3 here is CASSAKRLRSQETQYF. The CDR3 DNA reads TGTGCCAGCAGCGCAAAACGTCTCAGGTCCCAAGAGACCCAGTACTTC.

V gene TRBV5-1 combines with J gene TRBJ2-2; TRBD2 agrees at 8 bases. Germline trimming cut 0 bases from V and 3 bases from J; bases unmatched to any gene: 4. The CDR3 is 16 amino acids. Germline CDR1 is SGHRS and CDR2 is YFSETQ. In DNA form, the CDR3 reads TGCGCCAGCAGCTTGGGGAGCGGGGGCGACACCGGGGAGCTGTTTTTT. It yields the protein CASSLGSGGDTGELFF. Full variable domain (remainder filled in from reference TRBV5-1 and TRBJ2-2): KAGVTQTPRYLIKTRGQQVTLSCSPISGHRSVSWYQQTPGQGLQFLFEYFSETQRNKGNFPGRFSGRQFSNSRSEMNVSTLELGDSALYLCASSLGSGGDTGELFFGEGSRLTVL.

This clone was detected only a few times. The chain has TRBV10-1 and TRBJ1-1; D remains unclear. V was trimmed by 5 bases and J by 3 bases, leaving 10 bases between them. Germline V CDR1 and CDR2: WNHNN, SYGVQD (reference sequence). The CDR3 runs to 13 residues. CDR3 loop: CASSPAADTEAFF. The CDR3 DNA is TGCGCCAGCAGTCCGGCGGCGGACACTGAAGCTTTCTTT.

A word on this clone: One end of the junction does not line up with germline, which may come from a read error. Other DNA sequences within the sample encode an identical CDR3. The rearrangement uses TRBV6-5 and TRBJ1-1; D gene unclear. The CDR3 has 14 residues. The germline gives CDR1 MNHEY, CDR2 SVGAGI. The CDR3 DNA is TGTGCCAGCAGCTACTCCCAGAAAAACACTGAAGCTTTCTTT. The encoded protein is CASSYSQKNTEAFF.

The chain links TRBV6-5 to TRBJ1-2; TRBD1 might be the D (6 bases). V dropped 4 bases and J dropped 6 bases, with 18 bases sitting between them. Per the germline V gene, CDR1 is MNHEY and CDR2 is SVGAGI. There are 15 residues in the CDR3. For the CDR3, the DNA is TGTGCCAGCAGTTCTAATCAAGGGGGTACAAATGGCTACACCTTC. It translates to CASSSNQGGTNGYTF.